This T cell receptor beta chain derives from a study of blood T cell repertoires in COVID-19. V was pared by 4 bases and J by 5 bases, with 6 bases between. CDR1 and CDR2 from the germline V gene are LNHDA and SQIVND (reference sequence). This CDR3 region has 13 residues. Using immunoSEQ multiplex PCR, the repertoire was profiled, and TCRdb retains in-frame clones only, with some absent. The sample shows 40,000 to 50,000 clones, 89% of them seen only once. The V gene is TRBV19, the J gene TRBJ2-6; the D gene is possibly TRBD1 (6 bases). The sequence came from a man aged 45-65 years with active COVID-19. Source material: peripheral blood. The CDR3 loop reads CASSRDRANVLTF. Here the CDR3 DNA reads TGTGCCAGTAGTAGGGACAGGGCCAACGTCCTGACTTTC.